This T cell receptor beta chain was found in a study of blood T cells in healthy people across ages. Study information: Template-switching capture recovered about one barcoded beta molecule per two T cells.

V lost 3 bases, J lost 4 bases, and 12 bases stayed unmatched. Germline V gives CDR1 SEHNR, CDR2 FQNEAQ (reference sequence). The CDR3 is 17 residues long. For every donor, a draw yielded 9.5 to 10 milliliters of peripheral blood. A sample-barcoded 5' primer and a J-beta primer mix were used in a second PCR of roughly 7 to 11 cycles. TCRdb itself ran the 5' RACE reads through MiXCR, one entry per CDR3 protein. The table lists roughly 800,000 distinct CDR3 sequences, roughly 60% of them singletons. For this clonotype: Its antigen is undetermined.

Overall study findings and caveats: Changes in expanded clonotypes were possibly confounded, as the CMV status of donors was unknown.

This TCR derives from a man aged 25 to 45 in good health. The gene calls are TRBV7-9 and TRBJ2-1, with 7 nucleotides matching TRBD1. The sequenced sample consisted of blood. Written as DNA, the CDR3 is TGTGCCAGCAGCTTCCCGGCTGGGACAGTACCGTACAATGAGCAGTTCTTC. Protein sequence: CASSFPAGTVPYNEQFF.